The sequence of this T cell receptor beta chain was determined in a study of blood T cell repertoires in COVID-19. Only in-frame clones appear in the TCRdb table, and some are missing; sequencing was by immunoSEQ multiplex PCR. This sample has around 330,000 clones, with about 85% found just once. The sequence was obtained from a woman in her twenties or thirties who had been exposed to COVID-19. Sample: PBMCs or T cells enriched from blood (not recorded which).

The CDR3 bases are TGTGCCAGCAGGGGGCCTGGCTACGAGCAGTACTTC. This sequence encodes CASRGPGYEQYF. The rearrangement uses TRBV5-4 and TRBJ2-7; tentatively, D is TRBD1 (5 bases). Trimming removed 5 bases at V and 3 bases at J, with 9 bases between. The CDR3 has 12 amino acids. CDR1 is SGHNT, CDR2 YYREEE, per germline (reference sequence). Based on the CDR3 plus reference TRBV5-4 and TRBJ2-7, the full variable domain is ETGVTQSPTHLIKTRGQQVTLRCSSQSGHNTVSWYQQALGQGPQFIFQYYREEENGRGNFPPRFSGLQFPNYSSELNVNALELDDSALYLCASRGPGYEQYFGPGTRLTVT.